These 23 T cell receptor beta chains came from one sample sequenced in a study of control samples from healthy donors and cancer patients. Clones were sequenced by immunoSEQ multiplex PCR, and TCRdb holds only the in-frame ones, with some missing. The sample carries 400,000 to 500,000 clones, 90% recorded once. Source material: PBMCs. These receptors were collected from a man aged 35 to 55 with head and neck cancer.

V gene TRBV13 combines with J gene TRBJ1-2, with TRBD1 as a possible D gene (6 bases). Between the trimmed V and J ends, which lost 5 bases and 11 bases, there was a span of 18 bases. This CDR3 spans 13 amino acids. In germline, CDR1 is PRHDT, CDR2 FYEKMQ (reference sequence). In DNA form, the CDR3 reads TGTGCCAGCAGCCTAAATGAGCAGGGGATATACACCTTC. Its protein is CASSLNEQGIYTF.

The rearrangement uses TRBV12-5 and TRBJ2-7; 7 nucleotides align to TRBD1. V gave up 7 bases and J gave up 5 bases; unmatched junction bases: 11. This CDR3 region has 14 residues. Germline CDR1 is LGHNT and CDR2 is FRNRAP. The DNA for the CDR3 is TGTGCTAGTGCGATTGGACAGGCTGCGGACGAGCAGTACTTC. Its translation: CASAIGQAADEQYF.

The V call is TRBV6-5, the J call TRBJ1-2, with 11 bases fitting TRBD1. After removal of 4 bases from V and 6 bases from J, the junction contained 4 bases not matched to a gene. Germline loops: CDR1 MNHEY, CDR2 SVGAGI. This CDR3 region has 14 residues. The chain's CDR3 is CASSWDRGFDGYTF. The CDR3 region has the DNA TGTGCCAGCAGTTGGGACAGGGGGTTTGATGGCTACACCTTC.

This clone was seen just once. The V call is TRBV28, the J call TRBJ2-7; weak D call: TRBD2 (5 bases). The germline V gene has CDR1 MDHEN and CDR2 SYDVKM. This CDR3 is built from 15 residues. Trimming removed 3 bases from V and 3 bases from J, with 15 bases in between. As DNA, the CDR3 is TGTGCCAGCAGTTTCCCCGGAGCGGCCTACTACGAGCAGTACTTC. Amino acids: CASSFPGAAYYEQYF.

The chain carries TRBV6-2 or TRBV6-3 and TRBJ2-5; 8 bases fit TRBD2. CDR3 length: 16 residues. Germline CDR1 is MNHEY and CDR2 is SVGEGT. V shed 2 bases and J 4 bases; nucleotides not matched to a gene: 9. CDR3 amino acids: CASSYEVGRALETQYF. The DNA of the CDR3 is TGTGCCAGCAGTTACGAGGTCGGGAGGGCCCTAGAGACCCAGTACTTC.

V usage is TRBV5-6 and J usage is TRBJ1-6; D is unclear. The V end lost 4 bases, the J end lost 4 bases, and 9 bases lay between the germline ends. The CDR3 has 14 residues. In germline, CDR1 is SGHDT, CDR2 YYEEEE. CDR3 amino acids: CASSRAIYNSPLHF. In DNA, the CDR3 is TGTGCCAGCAGCCGGGCGATTTATAATTCACCCCTCCACTTT.

This clone was seen a single time. The chain is built from TRBV11-3 and TRBJ2-3; D gene ambiguous. V shed 1 base and J shed 0 bases, with 11 bases lying between them. This CDR3 region has 16 residues. Germline loops: CDR1 SGHNT, CDR2 YENEEA. In nucleotides, the CDR3 is TGTGCCAGCAGCTTAGGGTCAACCGTGAGCACAGATACGCAGTATTTT. Translating it yields CASSLGSTVSTDTQYF.

The V gene is TRBV2, the J gene TRBJ2-5; D gene uncertain. Germline V gives CDR1 SNHLY, CDR2 FYNNEI. This CDR3 has 12 residues. Trimming took 6 bases from V and 5 from J, leaving 10 bases between them. CDR3 loop: CASRLVEETQYF. The DNA for the CDR3 is TGTGCCAGCAGACTGGTAGAGGAGACCCAGTACTTC.

The CDR3 protein is CASSIPDGNTEAFF. Here the CDR3 DNA reads TGTGCCAGCAGCATACCGGACGGGAACACTGAAGCTTTCTTT. The genes are TRBV9 and TRBJ1-1; no definite D call. V was trimmed by 4 bases and J by 1 base, leaving 11 bases between them. The germline gives CDR1 SGDLS, CDR2 YYNGEE. The CDR3 consists of 14 residues. The full variable domain, in which reference TRBV9 and TRBJ1-1 provide the parts outside the CDR3, is DSGVTQTPKHLITATGQRVTLRCSPRSGDLSVYWYQQSLDQGLQFLIQYYNGEERAKGNILERFSAQQFPDLHSELNLSSLELGDSALYFCASSIPDGNTEAFFGQGTRLTVV.

The V and J genes are TRBV10-1 and TRBJ2-2; D gene uncertain. Germline V gives CDR1 WNHNN, CDR2 SYGVQD (reference sequence). Trimming shortened V by 4 bases and J by 4 bases, and 7 bases separated the two germline ends. This CDR3 has 13 residues. The CDR3: CASSVGRTGELFF. The CDR3, as DNA: TGCGCCAGCAGTGTTGGGCGCACCGGGGAGCTGTTTTTT.

Comment on this clone: One junction end does not reproduce the germline sequence, and a read error may be involved. Other nucleotide sequences from this sample produce the same CDR3. The chain is built from TRBV7-2 and TRBJ1-2, with TRBD1 as a possible D gene (6 bases). This CDR3 contains 14 residues. Germline-derived CDR1 and CDR2 are SGHTA and FQGNSA. The CDR3: CASSFRTDSYGYTF. As DNA, the CDR3 is TGTGCCAGCAGCTTTCGGACAGATAGCTATGGCTATACCTTC. Combining the CDR3 with reference TRBV7-2 and TRBJ1-2 gives the whole variable domain GAGVSQSPSNKVTEKGKDVELRCDPISGHTALYWYRQSLGQGLEFLIYFQGNSAPDKSGLPSDRFSAERTGGSVSTLTIQRTQQEDSAVYLCASSFRTDSYGYTFGSGTRLTVV.

The chain is built from TRBV5-4 and TRBJ2-3, with TRBD2 as a possible D gene (7 bases). Germline assignment: CDR1 SGHNT and CDR2 YYREEE (reference sequence). V lost 5 bases to trimming and J lost 2 bases, with 18 bases between them. This CDR3 region has 16 residues. CDR3 region: CASRGGGAVSTDTQYF. CDR3 sequence (DNA): TGTGCCAGCAGAGGAGGGGGGGCTGTATCCACAGATACGCAGTATTTT.

CDR3 sequence (DNA): TGTGCCAGCTCAGAAGACAGAACTAACTATGGCTACACCTTC. Protein product: CASSEDRTNYGYTF. This chain uses TRBV18 with TRBJ1-2, with D tentatively TRBD1 (5 bases). The CDR3 is 14 amino acids. Per germline, CDR1 KGHSH and CDR2 LQKENI. V was pared by 5 bases and J by 0 bases, with 10 bases between.

The V gene is TRBV6-2 or TRBV6-3, the J gene TRBJ1-5, with TRBD1 as a possible D gene (6 bases). Trimming stripped 2 bases from V and 5 bases from J, with 10 bases between. CDR3 length equals 14 residues. Germline CDR1 reads MNHEY; CDR2 reads SVGEGT. CDR3 bases: TGTGCCAGCAGTTACGGGGGCTTTTATCAGCCCCAGCATTTT. Translating it yields CASSYGGFYQPQHF.

The count of this clone is one. The chain joins TRBV9 to TRBJ1-2; 7 nucleotides line up with TRBD1. Germline V gives CDR1 SGDLS, CDR2 YYNGEE. The CDR3 has 17 residues. V shed 3 bases, J shed 0 bases, and the junction held 11 bases outside the gene matches. The CDR3 loop reads CASSADPQGKANYGYTF. For the CDR3, the DNA is TGTGCCAGCAGCGCAGATCCACAGGGGAAAGCTAACTATGGCTACACCTTC. The variable domain in full, with the rest retrieved from reference TRBV9 and TRBJ1-2, is DSGVTQTPKHLITATGQRVTLRCSPRSGDLSVYWYQQSLDQGLQFLIQYYNGEERAKGNILERFSAQQFPDLHSELNLSSLELGDSALYFCASSADPQGKANYGYTFGSGTRLTVV.

This clone was seen a single time. The V and J genes are TRBV5-1 and TRBJ2-1; weak D call: TRBD1 (5 bases). The CDR3 is 16 amino acids. Germline V lookup: CDR1 SGHRS, CDR2 YFSETQ. V was pared by 3 bases and J by 2 bases, with 15 bases between. The CDR3 reads CASSSPPGRTYNEQFF. CDR3 nucleotides: TGCGCCAGCAGCTCCCCTCCAGGGCGCACCTACAATGAGCAGTTCTTC. The full variable domain, completed using reference TRBV5-1 and TRBJ2-1, is KAGVTQTPRYLIKTRGQQVTLSCSPISGHRSVSWYQQTPGQGLQFLFEYFSETQRNKGNFPGRFSGRQFSNSRSEMNVSTLELGDSALYLCASSSPPGRTYNEQFFGPGTRLTVL.

The chain is built from TRBV7-9 and TRBJ2-3; D gene uncertain. Trimming cost V 7 bases and J 3 bases, with 11 bases left between them. There are 13 residues in the CDR3. Germline loops: CDR1 SEHNR, CDR2 FQNEAQ (reference sequence). The CDR3 DNA reads as TGTGCCAGCACCTCGACGGGTACAGATACGCAGTATTTT. This codes for CASTSTGTDTQYF.

The table lists this clone with a count of one. This sequence joins TRBV19 and TRBJ2-2; D might be TRBD1 or TRBD2, each matching 5 bases. Between the trimmed V and J ends, which lost 6 bases and 5 bases, there was a span of 10 bases. The germline V gene has CDR1 LNHDA and CDR2 SQIVND (reference sequence). This CDR3 region has 13 residues. This chain's CDR3 is CASSGAATGELFF. Here the CDR3 DNA reads TGTGCCAGTAGCGGGGCCGCAACCGGGGAGCTGTTTTTT. The full variable domain, rest sourced from reference TRBV19 and TRBJ2-2, is DGGITQSPKYLFRKEGQNVTLSCEQNLNHDAMYWYRQDPGQGLRLIYYSQIVNDFQKGDIAEGYSVSREKKESFPLTVTSAQKNPTAFYLCASSGAATGELFFGEGSRLTVL.

The V gene is TRBV7-2, the J gene TRBJ2-7; D not certain. The CDR3 extends over 14 amino acids. Germline assignment: CDR1 SGHTA and CDR2 FQGNSA. V lost 1 base and J lost 3, with 10 bases in between. CDR3 region: CASSLGAAVYEQYF. CDR3 in DNA: TGTGCCAGCAGCTTAGGTGCGGCAGTCTACGAGCAGTACTTC.

A note on this clone: Other nucleotide sequences from this sample produce the same CDR3. The chain couples TRBV6-5 to TRBJ2-7, with D unclear. Germline values: CDR1 MNHEY, CDR2 SVGAGI. Deletions cut 7 bases from V and 2 bases from J, with 6 bases between. The CDR3 consists of 11 residues. CDR3 in DNA: TGTGCCAGCACCCTGGCCTACGAGCAGTACTTC. It yields the protein CASTLAYEQYF.

The chain links TRBV5-4 to TRBJ2-1; 9 bases map to TRBD2. The ends lost 4 bases at V and 0 bases at J; junction bases unmatched: 5. This CDR3 comprises 16 residues. CDR1 and CDR2 (germline): SGHNT, YYREEE (reference sequence). The CDR3 DNA reads as TGTGCCAGCAGCGGGCGACTAGCGGTCTCCTACAATGAGCAGTTCTTC. Encoded protein: CASSGRLAVSYNEQFF.

The chain recombines TRBV25-1 with TRBJ2-7, with 9 bases matching TRBD1. V was clipped by 7 bases and J by 8 bases; unmatched bases: 6. The CDR3 has 12 amino acids. The germline CDR1 and CDR2 sequences are MGHDK and SYGVNS. This chain's CDR3 is CASTKGQGKQYF. In nucleotides, the CDR3 is TGTGCCAGCACGAAGGGACAGGGTAAGCAGTACTTC.

The chain joins TRBV6-1 to TRBJ2-1, with D maybe TRBD2 (6 bases). The CDR3 has 14 residues. Germline-derived CDR1 and CDR2 are MNHNS and SASEGT. V was shortened by 1 base and J by 6 bases, with 10 bases between the two germline ends. CDR3: CASSEGGTLNEQFF. CDR3 DNA sequence: TGTGCCAGCAGTGAAGGGGGGACTCTCAATGAGCAGTTCTTC.